These 22 T cell receptor beta chains were all obtained from the same sample, sequenced in a study of cytomegalovirus exposure and HLA in healthy donors. PCR amplification relied on 60 Vbeta primers (plus 13 Jbeta primers). The protocol was immunoSEQ multiplex PCR, while the TCRdb copy is restricted to in-frame clones and leaves out a portion. In total, the table holds 100,000 to 150,000 clones. The specimen was PBMCs. All receptors come from a man aged 40-50 years in good health and CMV-seronegative.

The chain joins TRBV7-2 to TRBJ2-7, with TRBD1 identical over 9 bases. The trim removed 5 bases at V and 5 bases at J, leaving 10 bases unmatched. Germline V gene sequence: CDR1 SGHTA, CDR2 FQGNSA. This CDR3 contains 15 residues. CDR3 coding DNA: TGTGCCAGCAGCACAGGGACAGGGCCCTCTAACGAGCAGTACTTC. It translates to CASSTGTGPSNEQYF.

This sequence joins TRBV6-6 and TRBJ1-2, with D possibly matching TRBD1 (6 bases). CDR3 length: 14 residues. The germline gives CDR1 MNHNY, CDR2 SVGAGI (reference sequence). The V and J ends lost 0 bases and 1 base respectively, with 6 bases between them. CDR3 region: CASSYSGGNYGYTF. DNA of the CDR3: TGTGCCAGCAGTTACTCAGGGGGTAACTATGGCTACACCTTC.

In the case of this clone: The identical CDR3 is also encoded by other nucleotide sequences in the sample. This rearrangement joins TRBV19 to TRBJ1-2, with 8 bases lining up with TRBD1. Germline assignment: CDR1 LNHDA and CDR2 SQIVND (reference sequence). The ends lost 3 bases at V and 4 bases at J; junction bases unmatched: 1. CDR3 length: 13 residues. CDR3 loop: CASSITGGYGYTF. The CDR3 region has the DNA TGTGCCAGTAGTATTACAGGGGGCTATGGCTACACCTTC.

The J gene is TRBJ2-5, the V gene TRBV5-1; 8 nucleotides agree with TRBD2. Germline assignment: CDR1 SGHRS and CDR2 YFSETQ. This CDR3 is 15 amino acids long. V was pared by 3 bases and J by 8 bases, with 12 bases of the junction left unmatched. The CDR3 loop reads CASSSNSGTSFTQYF. In DNA, the CDR3 is TGCGCCAGCAGCTCTAACTCCGGGACTAGTTTCACCCAGTACTTC.

V is TRBV7-9 and J is TRBJ2-1; 9 bases are shared with TRBD2. J gave up 0 bases and V 3 bases, and 3 bases lay outside the gene matches. CDR3 size: 16 residues. Per germline, CDR1 SEHNR and CDR2 FQNEAQ (reference sequence). The CDR3 reads CASSFSGSLSYNEQFF. The CDR3 nucleotides read TGTGCCAGCAGCTTTAGCGGGAGCCTCTCCTACAATGAGCAGTTCTTC. The full variable domain, with the rest looked up from reference TRBV7-9 and TRBJ2-1, is DTGVSQNPRHKITKRGQNVTFRCDPISEHNRLYWYRQTLGQGPEFLTYFQNEAQLEKSRLLSDRFSAERPKGSFSTLEIQRTEQGDSAMYLCASSFSGSLSYNEQFFGPGTRLTVL.

The chain couples TRBV4-2 to TRBJ1-5, with 7 bases identical to TRBD1. This CDR3 contains 17 residues. Germline V gene lookup returns CDR1 LGHNA and CDR2 YNFKEQ. The V gene end was trimmed by 1 base and the J gene end by 4 bases; junction bases not matched to a gene: 10. CDR3 residues: CASSQGVPRGLNQPQHF. In nucleotides, the CDR3 is TGTGCCAGCAGCCAAGGGGTCCCCAGGGGGTTGAATCAGCCCCAGCATTTT.

V gene TRBV6-5 combines with J gene TRBJ1-2, with D possibly matching TRBD1 (5 bases). CDR3 length equals 15 residues. Germline V gene sequence: CDR1 MNHEY, CDR2 SVGAGI. The V end was cut by 2 bases, the J end by 8 bases, with 18 bases between. CDR3 in amino acids: CASSYTAGGAGGYTF. CDR3 sequence (DNA): TGTGCCAGCAGTTACACGGCCGGAGGGGCTGGGGGCTACACCTTC.

The rearrangement joins TRBV5-1 to TRBJ2-6; weak D call: TRBD1 (5 bases). Deletions cut 0 bases from V and 2 bases from J, with 9 bases between. Germline V CDR1 and CDR2: SGHRS, YFSETQ. The CDR3 covers 16 residues. In DNA form, the CDR3 reads TGCGCCAGCAGCTTGGGAGGCAGGGCTGGGGCCAACGTCCTGACTTTC. This translates into CASSLGGRAGANVLTF.

V usage is TRBV9 and J usage is TRBJ2-4; 9 bases are a match to TRBD2. The germline gives CDR1 SGDLS, CDR2 YYNGEE. The J segment lost 10 bases and the V segment lost 4 bases, leaving 9 bases of the junction unmatched. CDR3 length: 14 residues. Here the CDR3 reads CASSPAGGRGIQYF. Written as DNA, the CDR3 is TGTGCCAGCAGCCCGGCGGGAGGGCGAGGGATTCAGTACTTC.

V usage is TRBV4-1 and J usage is TRBJ2-7, with TRBD2 identical over 7 bases. The ends lost 1 base at V and 2 bases at J; junction bases unmatched: 5. The germline V gene encodes CDR1 MGHRA and CDR2 YSYEKL. This CDR3 is built from 15 residues. In nucleotides, the CDR3 is TGCGCCAGCAGCCAAGTGGGGGGGGAGACCTACGAGCAGTACTTC. This sequence encodes CASSQVGGETYEQYF.

This chain connects TRBV10-3 to TRBJ1-1; 7 positions agree with TRBD1. The CDR3 has 14 amino acids. J lost 5 bases, V lost 7 bases, and 10 bases had no gene match. Germline assignment: CDR1 ENHRY and CDR2 SYGVKD. The CDR3 protein is CAITPEGASTEAFF. CDR3 nucleotide sequence: TGTGCCATCACTCCGGAGGGGGCGAGTACTGAAGCTTTCTTT.

The V gene is TRBV21-1, the J gene TRBJ2-7; the table's D gene call, TRBD1, was not cross checked with the DNA. TRBV21-1 is a known pseudogene. The CDR3 runs 16 residues. CDR3 in amino acids: CASSSCPGTVSYEQYF. CDR3 coding DNA: TGTGCCAGCAGCAGTTGCCCCGGGACAGTTTCCTACGAGCAGTACTTC.

The rearrangement uses TRBV7-8 and TRBJ1-2; 9 nucleotides match TRBD1. Germline V gives CDR1 SGHVS, CDR2 FQNEAQ. The CDR3 loop spans 18 amino acids. With 5 bases clipped from V and 2 bases from J, the junction kept 15 bases outside the gene matches. The CDR3 coding sequence is TGTGCCAGCAGCCTCCAACTCGGGACAGGGAGACAGAACTATGGCTACACCTTC. It is translated as CASSLQLGTGRQNYGYTF.

The chain joins TRBV6-4 to TRBJ1-1; a weak D match, TRBD1 (6 bases). Germline V lookup: CDR1 MRHNA, CDR2 SNTAGT. The CDR3 extends over 17 amino acids. V lost 6 bases, J lost 1 base, and 21 bases lay in between. The CDR3 here is CASSETGFGGTNTEAFF. For the CDR3, the DNA is TGTGCCAGCAGCGAGACGGGTTTTGGGGGCACGAACACTGAAGCTTTCTTT.

J is TRBJ2-5 and V is TRBV7-9; TRBD1 matches 8 bases. The J call may be in error: the DNA end matches TRBJ2-7 better. CDR1 is SEHNR and CDR2 is FQNEAQ in the germline V gene (reference sequence). The length of the CDR3 is 15 residues. The CDR3 bases are TGTGCCAGCAGCTACGCTCGACAGGGGACCTACGAGCAGTACTTC. It yields the protein CASSYARQGTYEQYF.

V and J are TRBV10-1 and TRBJ2-5; 9 bases are shared with TRBD1. The DNA matches TRBJ2-7 better at its end, which makes the J call doubtful. CDR1 is WNHNN and CDR2 is SYGVQD in the germline V gene (reference sequence). The CDR3 contains 14 residues. This CDR3 is CASSPRDRELEQYF. DNA of the CDR3: TGCGCCAGCAGTCCCCGGGACAGGGAGCTCGAGCAGTACTTC.

The rearrangement joins TRBV2 to TRBJ1-6, with TRBD1 as a possible D gene (5 bases). The CDR3 runs 13 residues. V was cut by 7 bases and J by 10 bases, with 14 bases left in between. Germline CDR1 SNHLY, CDR2 FYNNEI. DNA of the CDR3: TGTGCCAGCAAACAGGAAGTCGGGTCACCCCTCCACTTT. It specifies CASKQEVGSPLHF.

This sequence joins TRBV13 and TRBJ1-3, with 10 bases fitting TRBD1. In germline, CDR1 is PRHDT, CDR2 FYEKMQ (reference sequence). The CDR3 is 16 amino acids. V shed 2 bases, J shed 4 bases, and the junction held 5 bases outside the gene matches. The CDR3 region is CASSLLDRGPGNTIYF. CDR3 sequence (DNA): TGTGCCAGCAGCTTACTCGACAGGGGGCCCGGAAACACCATATATTTT.

The chain carries TRBV5-5 and TRBJ2-6; 7 bases are shared with TRBD1. Germline V gene sequence: CDR1 SGHKS, CDR2 YYEKEE (reference sequence). This CDR3 comprises 18 residues. V was pared by 6 bases and J by 0 bases, with 12 bases of the junction left unmatched. The CDR3, as DNA: TGTGCCAGCAATTTTGGTGGGACAGTCCGCTCTGGGGCCAACGTCCTGACTTTC. This codes for CASNFGGTVRSGANVLTF.

The chain is built from TRBV11-3 and TRBJ2-7, with D unresolved. Trimming left V 4 bases short and J 3 bases short, with 13 bases between. Germline assignment: CDR1 SGHNT and CDR2 YENEEA. This CDR3 spans 14 amino acids. The CDR3: CASSSKRNGYEQYF. DNA of the CDR3: TGTGCCAGCAGCTCCAAACGAAACGGCTACGAGCAGTACTTC.

The chain links TRBV6-1 to TRBJ2-2; no reliable D call. The CDR3 length is 13 residues. Trimming pared 3 bases from V and 5 bases from J, leaving 7 bases between. Germline CDR1 is MNHNS and CDR2 is SASEGT. The CDR3 loop is CASSESPTGELFF. DNA for the CDR3: TGTGCCAGCAGTGAGTCCCCGACCGGGGAGCTGTTTTTT.

V is TRBV27 and J is TRBJ1-2; no clear D. The CDR3 is 14 amino acids. Trimming removed 3 bases from V and 3 bases from J, with 11 bases in between. CDR1 is MNHEY and CDR2 is SMNVEV in the germline V gene (reference sequence). The CDR3: CASSLRAPDYGYTF. In nucleotides, the CDR3 is TGTGCCAGCAGTTTGAGGGCTCCTGACTATGGCTACACCTTC.